These 19 T cell receptor beta chains were sequenced from one sample in a study of blood T cells in healthy people across ages (dated by TCRdb to between 2015 and 2016). The library was produced with 5' RACE. The reads were generated on an Illumina HiSeq 2500. A second PCR of about 7 to 12 cycles was run with a J-beta primer mix and a sample-barcoded 5' primer. TCRdb reworked the public reads: Q25 trimming with fastp, MiXCR clone assembly, productive beta chains retained. All rows with the same CDR3 protein become a single entry with the most common DNA and genes. Present in this sample are some 920,000 distinct CDR3 sequences, 51% of which were seen just once. Of the sample, about a fifth is held by the ten largest clones. The sample comprised blood. The receptor source for this set is a woman in her sixties or seventies in good health.

The rearrangement uses TRBV5-1 and TRBJ1-2; TRBD1 agrees at 9 bases. CDR1 and CDR2 (germline): SGHRS, YFSETQ. The length of the CDR3 is 14 residues. V was clipped by 3 bases and J by 5 bases; unmatched bases: 5. CDR3 protein: CASSWGDRGYGYTF. Here the CDR3 DNA reads TGCGCCAGCAGCTGGGGAGACAGGGGGTATGGCTACACCTTC.

The chain is built from TRBV3-1 and TRBJ2-7, with D possibly being TRBD2 (5 bases). The V end was cut by 1 base, the J end by 9 bases, with 7 bases between. The CDR3 covers 11 residues. CDR1 is LGHDT and CDR2 is YNNKEL in the germline V gene (reference sequence). The DNA for the CDR3 is TGTGCCAGCAGCCAAGCTGCGGGGCAGTACTTC. Encoded protein: CASSQAAGQYF.

This chain links TRBV20-1 with TRBJ1-2; TRBD1 matches at 11 bases. The CDR3 has 14 amino acids. The V gene's germline CDR1 is DFQATT and CDR2 SNEGSKA (reference sequence). The V segment lost 1 base and the J segment 7 bases; nucleotides outside the gene matches: 5. The CDR3 DNA follows: TGCAGTGCTAGAGCGGACAGGGGGCCCGTTGGCTACACCTTC. Translating it yields CSARADRGPVGYTF.

This clonotype was seen a handful of times. This chain connects TRBV28 to TRBJ2-2; TRBD2 is a possible D gene (6 bases). Trimming removed 3 bases at V and 5 bases at J, with 10 bases between. The CDR3 runs to 14 residues. Germline assignment: CDR1 MDHEN and CDR2 SYDVKM. Written as DNA, the CDR3 is TGTGCCAGCAGTTTCGGGAGAAATACCGGGGAGCTGTTTTTT. Amino acids: CASSFGRNTGELFF.

This clonotype has just a few counts. V is TRBV9 and J is TRBJ2-3; D not resolved. CDR3 length: 12 amino acids. Germline CDR1 and CDR2: SGDLS and YYNGEE. The V gene lost 0 bases and the J gene lost 6 bases, with 5 bases spanning the gap. This CDR3 reads CASSVDQDTQYF. The CDR3 nucleotides are TGTGCCAGCAGCGTAGATCAGGATACGCAGTATTTT.

The chain links TRBV20-1 to TRBJ2-1, with unresolved D. Germline values: CDR1 DFQATT, CDR2 SNEGSKA (reference sequence). V was trimmed by 0 bases and J by 5 bases, leaving 11 bases between them. This CDR3 region has 14 residues. The CDR3 DNA follows: TGCAGTGCTAGAGATTTTCCCATCGACAATGAGCAGTTCTTC. Protein sequence: CSARDFPIDNEQFF.

This clonotype has a count of ten or more. The V call is TRBV18, the J call TRBJ2-7; D ambiguous. CDR3 length equals 14 residues. Trimming took off 6 bases at V and 0 bases at J, with 12 bases between the two ends. Germline V CDR1 and CDR2: KGHSH, LQKENI. CDR3 in amino acids: CASSPTQSSYEQYF. The CDR3 nucleotides read TGTGCCAGCTCCCCGACCCAGAGCTCCTACGAGCAGTACTTC.

This chain uses TRBV18 with TRBJ2-6; the D is unclear. Germline CDR1 reads KGHSH; CDR2 reads LQKENI. The CDR3 is 18 residues long. V lost 2 bases and J 0 bases, leaving 14 bases between the germline ends. CDR3 sequence (DNA): TGTGCCAGCTCACCAGCATCCGGGCCGCGCTCTGGGGCCAACGTCCTGACTTTC. This sequence encodes CASSPASGPRSGANVLTF.

V is TRBV6-2 or TRBV6-3 and J is TRBJ2-1, with 12 bases identical to TRBD2. Germline V gene lookup returns CDR1 MNHEY and CDR2 SVGEGT. CDR3 length equals 16 residues. The ends lost 0 bases at V and 7 bases at J; junction bases unmatched: 4. DNA for the CDR3: TGTGCCAGCAGTTACTCTAGGCTAGCGGGAGGGAATGAGCAGTTCTTC. It codes for CASSYSRLAGGNEQFF.

The genes are TRBV28 and TRBJ2-7; D is ambiguous. Trimming pared 7 bases from V and 4 bases from J, leaving 11 bases between. The germline V gene encodes CDR1 MDHEN and CDR2 SYDVKM. This CDR3 contains 12 residues. The CDR3 nucleotides are TGTGCCAGCAACAACAGACCGTACGAGCAGTACTTC. Protein product: CASNNRPYEQYF.

This clonotype was seen a handful of times. This rearrangement joins TRBV27 to TRBJ1-5, with D possibly matching TRBD1 (5 bases). CDR3 length: 13 residues. Germline V CDR1 and CDR2: MNHEY, SMNVEV (reference sequence). V gave up 3 bases and J gave up 5 bases, with 8 bases separating them. Written as DNA, the CDR3 is TGTGCCAGCAGTTTTGGGGGTTATCAGCCCCAGCATTTT. This encodes CASSFGGYQPQHF.

This clonotype was counted between two and nine times. The rearrangement links TRBV28 to TRBJ2-1; TRBD1 matches 7 bases. The junction had 12 bases not matched to a gene; V was cut back by 6 bases and J by 4 bases. Per the germline V gene, CDR1 is MDHEN and CDR2 is SYDVKM. The CDR3 runs to 16 residues. The CDR3 DNA sequence: TGTGCCAGCAGCCCATTTCCCCGGGACAGTTACAATGAGCAGTTCTTC. It translates to CASSPFPRDSYNEQFF.

In the case of this clonotype: The junction differs from germline at one of its ends, possibly a read error. The chain links TRBV25-1 to TRBJ2-1; 12 bases map to TRBD2. There are 16 residues in the CDR3. Germline lookup yields CDR1 MGHDK and CDR2 SYGVNS. As DNA, the CDR3 is TGTGCCAGCAGTGCGAGGACTAGCGGGAATTACAATGAGCGGTTCTTC. The encoded protein is CASSARTSGNYNERFF.

A few counts support this clonotype. The V gene is TRBV28, the J gene TRBJ2-4, with 7 nucleotides matching TRBD1. The end of the DNA aligns better with TRBJ2-7, so the J call may be wrong. Looked up from germline, CDR1 is MDHEN and CDR2 is SYDVKM. The CDR3 is 16 residues long. The CDR3 nucleotides are TGTGCCAGCAGTTTTCCCCCCAGGGACAGAGCCTACGAGCAGTACTTC. Amino acids: CASSFPPRDRAYEQYF.

This chain joins TRBV28 and TRBJ2-5, with 8 positions matching TRBD2. After removal of 3 bases from V and 11 bases from J, the junction contained 20 bases not matched to a gene. The CDR3 consists of 17 residues. In germline, CDR1 is MDHEN, CDR2 SYDVKM. The CDR3 DNA follows: TGTGCCAGCAGTTTGGTGGGGGCCGGGACTAGGACCAATGAGCAGTACTTC. It translates to CASSLVGAGTRTNEQYF.

This chain connects TRBV14 to TRBJ2-7; TRBD2 aligns across 14 bases. This CDR3 comprises 16 residues. The germline V gene encodes CDR1 SGHDN and CDR2 FVKESK. J was trimmed by 3 bases and V by 3 bases; bases with no gene match: 4. The CDR3, as DNA: TGTGCCAGCAGCCAGATAGGACTAGCGGGAGGCTACGAGCAGTACTTC. It is translated as CASSQIGLAGGYEQYF. Looking up the rest from reference TRBV14 and TRBJ2-7 gives the full variable domain: EAGVTQFPSHSVIEKGQTVTLRCDPISGHDNLYWYRRVMGKEIKFLLHFVKESKQDESGMPNNRFLAERTGGTYSTLKVQPAELEDSGVYFCASSQIGLAGGYEQYFGPGTRLTVT.

The chain employs TRBV28 and TRBJ1-6; D might be TRBD1 (5 bases). CDR1 MDHEN and CDR2 SYDVKM come from the germline V gene. V was pared by 6 bases and J by 7 bases, with 22 bases between. This CDR3 is built from 17 residues. In DNA, the CDR3 is TGTGCCAGCAGAGGACTCCGGGACGCAGGGTTGAATTCACCCCTCCACTTT. Translation: CASRGLRDAGLNSPLHF.

The table lists this clonotype with a count of one. The junction departs from the called germline gene at one end, perhaps through a read error. The CDR3 nucleotides are TGTGCCAGCAGTTCGGCGGGACAGCCTCAAGAGACCCAGTACTTT. Its protein product is CASSSAGQPQETQYF. The chain is built from TRBV28 and TRBJ2-5, with TRBD1 as a possible D gene (7 bases). This CDR3 is 15 amino acids long. In germline, CDR1 is MDHEN, CDR2 SYDVKM.

The genes are TRBV7-9 and TRBJ2-7; tentatively, D is TRBD1 (5 bases). The CDR3 has 14 residues. CDR1 and CDR2 (germline): SEHNR, FQNEAQ (reference sequence). Between the trimmed V and J ends, which lost 4 bases and 3 bases, there was a span of 13 bases. CDR3 residues: CASSSTLQDYEQYF. CDR3 in DNA: TGTGCCAGCAGCTCTACCTTACAGGACTACGAGCAGTACTTC.